The clone carrying this TCR beta chain has just one count. This sample was taken from a study of blood T cell repertoires in COVID-19. The protocol was immunoSEQ multiplex PCR, while the TCRdb copy is restricted to in-frame clones and leaves out a portion. The sample carries about 150,000 clones, about 85% recorded once. The CDR3 loop spans 14 amino acids. Germline CDR1 is LGHNA and CDR2 is YNFKEQ. V lost 3 bases to trimming and J lost 1 base, with 8 bases between them. The chain uses TRBV4-2 and TRBJ2-3; possible D gene TRBD1, 6 bases. The sample comprised peripheral blood. This receptor was taken from a woman aged 60-75 years with COVID-19, enrolled during active disease. CDR3 in DNA: TGTGCCAGCAGCCACCGGACAGGCACAGATACGCAGTATTTT. Translating gives CASSHRTGTDTQYF.